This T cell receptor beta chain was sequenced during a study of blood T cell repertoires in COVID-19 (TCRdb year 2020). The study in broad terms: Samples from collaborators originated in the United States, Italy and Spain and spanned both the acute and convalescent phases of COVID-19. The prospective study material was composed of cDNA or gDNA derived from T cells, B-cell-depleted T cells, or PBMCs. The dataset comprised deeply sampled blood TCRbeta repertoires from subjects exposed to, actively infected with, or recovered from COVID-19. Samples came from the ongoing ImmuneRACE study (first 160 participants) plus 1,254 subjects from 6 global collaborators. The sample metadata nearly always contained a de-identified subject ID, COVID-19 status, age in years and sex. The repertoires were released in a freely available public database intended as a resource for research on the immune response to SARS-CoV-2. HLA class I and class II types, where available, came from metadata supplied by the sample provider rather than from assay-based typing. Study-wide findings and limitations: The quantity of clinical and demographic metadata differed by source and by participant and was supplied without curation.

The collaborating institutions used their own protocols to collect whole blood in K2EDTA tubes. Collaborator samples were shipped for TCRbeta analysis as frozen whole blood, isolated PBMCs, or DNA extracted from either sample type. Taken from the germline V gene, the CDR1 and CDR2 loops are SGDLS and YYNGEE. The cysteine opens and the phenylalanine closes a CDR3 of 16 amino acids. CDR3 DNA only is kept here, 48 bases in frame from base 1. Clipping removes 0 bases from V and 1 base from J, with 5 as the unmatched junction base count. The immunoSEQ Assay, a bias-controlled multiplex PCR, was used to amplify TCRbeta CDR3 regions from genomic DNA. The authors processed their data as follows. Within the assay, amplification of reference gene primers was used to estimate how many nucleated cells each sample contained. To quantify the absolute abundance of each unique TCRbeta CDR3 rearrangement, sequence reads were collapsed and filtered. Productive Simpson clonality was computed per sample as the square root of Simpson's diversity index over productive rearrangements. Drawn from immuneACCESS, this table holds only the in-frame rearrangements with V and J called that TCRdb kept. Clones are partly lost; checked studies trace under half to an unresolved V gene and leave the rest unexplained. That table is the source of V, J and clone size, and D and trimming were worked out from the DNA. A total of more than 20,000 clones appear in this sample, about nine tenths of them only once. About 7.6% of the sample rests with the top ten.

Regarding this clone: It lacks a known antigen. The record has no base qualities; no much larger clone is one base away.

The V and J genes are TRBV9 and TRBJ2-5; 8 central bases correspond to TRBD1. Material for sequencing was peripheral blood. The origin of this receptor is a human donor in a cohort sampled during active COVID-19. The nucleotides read TGTGCCAGCAGCGTAGGGACAGGGACCCCCCAAGAGACCCAGTACTTC. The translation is CASSVGTGTPQETQYF.